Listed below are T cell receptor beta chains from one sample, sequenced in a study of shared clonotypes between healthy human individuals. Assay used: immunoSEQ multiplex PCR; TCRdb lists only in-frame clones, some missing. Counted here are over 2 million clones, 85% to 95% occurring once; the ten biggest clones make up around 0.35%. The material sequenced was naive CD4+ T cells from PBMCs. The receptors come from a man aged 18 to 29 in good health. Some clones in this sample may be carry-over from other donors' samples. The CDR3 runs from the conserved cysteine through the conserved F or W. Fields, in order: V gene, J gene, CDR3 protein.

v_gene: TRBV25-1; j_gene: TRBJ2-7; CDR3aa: CASSRYRGSYEQYF
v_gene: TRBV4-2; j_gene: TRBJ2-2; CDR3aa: CASSRELAGGPGTGELFF
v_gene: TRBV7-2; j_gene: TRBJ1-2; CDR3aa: CASSLTPPGYTF
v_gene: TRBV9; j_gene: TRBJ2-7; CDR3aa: CASSGTGVEDEQYF
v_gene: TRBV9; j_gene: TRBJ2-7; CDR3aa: CASSTASGVSYEQYF
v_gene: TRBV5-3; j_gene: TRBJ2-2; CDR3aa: CARSLGPIAGGAGELFF
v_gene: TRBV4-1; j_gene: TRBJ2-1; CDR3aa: CASSPGTDYYNEQFF
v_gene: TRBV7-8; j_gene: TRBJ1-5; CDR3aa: CASSLATANQPQHF
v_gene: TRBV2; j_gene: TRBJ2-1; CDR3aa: CASSGDRASYNEQFF
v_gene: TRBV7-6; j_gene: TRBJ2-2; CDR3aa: CASSLGSGNTGELFF
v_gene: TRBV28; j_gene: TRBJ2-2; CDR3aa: CASSLSPTGELFF
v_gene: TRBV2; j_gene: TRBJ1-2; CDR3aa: CASSEAALTGAIF
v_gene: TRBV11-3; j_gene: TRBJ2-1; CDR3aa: CASSLREGLNEQFF
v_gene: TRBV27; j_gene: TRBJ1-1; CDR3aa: CASSFLLGDTEAFF
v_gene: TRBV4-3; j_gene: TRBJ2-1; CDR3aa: CASSQLAGGPIGEQFF
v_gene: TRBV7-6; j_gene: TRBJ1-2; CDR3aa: CASSSGTGAYGYTF
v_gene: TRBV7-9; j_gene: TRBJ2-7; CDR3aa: CASSWGAGGIYEQYF
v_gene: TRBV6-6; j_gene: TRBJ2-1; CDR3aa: CASSRQGGSYNEQFF
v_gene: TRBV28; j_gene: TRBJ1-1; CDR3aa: CATSLGKQGRTEAFF
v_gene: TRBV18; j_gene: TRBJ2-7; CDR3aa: CASSQGTRAVYEQYF
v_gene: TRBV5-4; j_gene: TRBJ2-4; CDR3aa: CASRQGSKNIQYF
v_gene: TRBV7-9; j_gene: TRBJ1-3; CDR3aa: CASTEGAGNTIYF
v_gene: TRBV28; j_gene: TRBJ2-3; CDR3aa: CASSSLRDSGSTDTQYF
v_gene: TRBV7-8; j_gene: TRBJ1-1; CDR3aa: CASSLLRGRVGRNTEAFF